One and the same sample provided the 3 T cell receptor beta chains below, sequenced in a study of T cells expressing NK-cell markers. Reanalyzing the 5' RACE reads, TCRdb keeps one entry per CDR3 protein, without DNA. The repertoire table contains 200,000 to 300,000 distinct CDR3 sequences. Sequences were obtained from blood T cells: a sorted CD56 or NKG2C T cell subset, CD4+ or CD8+ T cells, or bulk PBMC T cells (not recorded which). These receptors were obtained from a woman aged 18 to 75 in good health.

The chain has TRBV6-2 or TRBV6-3 and TRBJ2-4; TCRdb indicates TRBD1, and absent DNA this call remains unverified. This CDR3 spans 16 amino acids. Germline CDR1 reads MNHEY; CDR2 reads SVGEGT. CDR3 loop: CASTPGHLLAKNIQYF.

The rearrangement links TRBV6-6 to TRBJ2-2. The CDR3 sequence is 12 residues long. Germline lookup yields CDR1 MNHNY and CDR2 SVGAGI (reference sequence). CDR3 region: CAGLRSYGELFF.

The V call is TRBV20-1, the J call TRBJ2-3; as DNA is missing, the TRBD1 call by TCRdb cannot be tested. Germline V lookup: CDR1 DFQATT, CDR2 SNEGSKA (reference sequence). The CDR3 loop spans 14 amino acids. CDR3: CSATGTGSTDTQYF.